These 22 T cell receptor beta chains were sequenced from one sample in a study of CD8+ T cells in alopecia areata. Sequencing templates came from extracted RNA that was reverse transcribed into cDNA. Sequenced by immunoSEQ multiplex PCR; TCRdb stores in-frame clones only, minus some. The sample holds 200,000 to 250,000 clones; 57% are singletons and the top ten take under 0.5%. This sample comprised CD4+ T cells sorted from blood, obtained at week 0. The receptors were gathered from a human donor with alopecia areata.

The chain is built from TRBV4-1 and TRBJ2-1; D not certain. V lost 0 bases, J lost 0 bases, and 12 bases lay in between. The CDR3 has 17 residues. CDR1 and CDR2 (germline): MGHRA, YSYEKL. CDR3 DNA: TGCGCCAGCAGCCAAGATGGTGGCGGCGGCTCCTACAATGAGCAGTTCTTC. It translates to CASSQDGGGGSYNEQFF.

In this sample, this clone turned up many times. This rearrangement joins TRBV14 to TRBJ2-2, with a tentative D call TRBD1 (6 bases). The germline V and J ends were trimmed by 5 bases and 0 bases, with 10 bases remaining between them. The CDR3 is 15 amino acids. CDR1 and CDR2 from the germline V gene are SGHDN and FVKESK. In DNA, the CDR3 is TGTGCCAGCAGCTTTGGACAGACGAACACCGGGGAGCTGTTTTTT. Translating gives CASSFGQTNTGELFF.

The chain is built from TRBV13 and TRBJ2-7, with 11 positions matching TRBD2. The V segment lost 2 bases and the J segment 4 bases; nucleotides outside the gene matches: 4. The CDR3 has 15 amino acids. Germline assignment: CDR1 PRHDT and CDR2 FYEKMQ (reference sequence). CDR3 in amino acids: CASSLPLAGGYEQYF. CDR3 DNA: TGTGCCAGCAGCTTACCCCTAGCGGGAGGATACGAGCAGTACTTC.

The chain links TRBV30 to TRBJ1-4; D uncertain. The CDR3 extends over 12 amino acids. Germline V gene lookup returns CDR1 GTSNPN and CDR2 SVGIG (reference sequence). Trimming cost V 2 bases and J 6 bases, with 7 bases left between them. The DNA for the CDR3 is TGTGCCTGGAGTCGAAGTGATGAAAAACTGTTTTTT. This sequence encodes CAWSRSDEKLFF.

The sample holds a few counts of this clone. The gene calls are TRBV6-5 and TRBJ2-6; tentatively, D is TRBD1 (5 bases). V lost 9 bases and J lost 2, with 14 bases in between. This CDR3 has 15 residues. Germline-derived CDR1 and CDR2 are MNHEY and SVGAGI. The CDR3 protein is CASHTSRAGANVLTF. As DNA, the CDR3 is TGTGCCAGTCATACGTCCAGGGCTGGGGCCAACGTCCTGACTTTC.

The chain uses TRBV30 and TRBJ2-1; 14 bases are shared with TRBD2. Germline V gene data show CDR1 as GTSNPN and CDR2 as SVGIG (reference sequence). The V and J ends lost 0 bases and 1 base, in that order; junction bases with no gene match: 5. The CDR3 is 18 amino acids. Here the CDR3 DNA reads TGTGCCTGGAGTGTACCGGGACTAGCGGGAGTTTCCTACAATGAGCAGTTCTTC. Amino acid sequence: CAWSVPGLAGVSYNEQFF.

The chain links TRBV28 to TRBJ1-2; D uncertain. CDR3 length: 13 amino acids. Germline V gene sequence: CDR1 MDHEN, CDR2 SYDVKM. V was pared by 4 bases and J by 3 bases, with 9 bases between. In DNA form, the CDR3 reads TGTGCCAGCAGTTCTTTCGGAGACTATGGCTACACCTTC. This sequence encodes CASSSFGDYGYTF.

V and J are TRBV5-4 and TRBJ2-7; D gene uncertain. V was trimmed by 1 base and J by 0 bases, leaving 8 bases between them. CDR3 size: 14 residues. Germline V lookup: CDR1 SGHNT, CDR2 YYREEE (reference sequence). Written as DNA, the CDR3 is TGTGCCAGCAGCTTGCCAGGCACCTCCTACGAGCAGTACTTC. It specifies CASSLPGTSYEQYF.

This clone came up once. V is TRBV4-1 and J is TRBJ1-1, with 7 bases matching TRBD1. The CDR3 covers 17 residues. V shed 6 bases and J 4 bases; nucleotides not matched to a gene: 17. The germline V gene has CDR1 MGHRA and CDR2 YSYEKL. DNA of the CDR3: TGCGCCAGCAGGGGACAGCTATCATACAGGGGAGGCACTGAAGCTTTCTTT. The encoded protein is CASRGQLSYRGGTEAFF.

The rearrangement uses TRBV19 and TRBJ2-6; 9 nucleotides align to TRBD2. Germline-derived CDR1 and CDR2 are LNHDA and SQIVND (reference sequence). CDR3 length: 18 amino acids. V was pared by 4 bases and J by 0 bases, with 7 bases of the junction left unmatched. CDR3 coding DNA: TGTGCCAGTAGTACCACTAGCGGGCTATTCTCTGGGGCCAACGTCCTGACTTTC. As protein: CASSTTSGLFSGANVLTF.

This clone was seen more than once but under ten times. This same CDR3 is encoded by further DNA sequences in the sample. V and J are TRBV30 and TRBJ2-5; 16 bases line up with TRBD2. Germline V gene lookup returns CDR1 GTSNPN and CDR2 SVGIG (reference sequence). The V and J ends lost 2 bases and 4 bases, in that order; junction bases with no gene match: 4. The CDR3 has 16 amino acids. CDR3 residues: CAWSPGTSGRGETQYF. CDR3 sequence (DNA): TGTGCCTGGAGTCCCGGGACTAGCGGGAGGGGAGAGACCCAGTACTTC.

The chain carries TRBV6-5 and TRBJ1-4; TRBD1 agrees at 11 bases. This CDR3 contains 15 residues. Germline V gives CDR1 MNHEY, CDR2 SVGAGI. J was trimmed by 6 bases and V by 1 base; bases with no gene match: 1. DNA of the CDR3: TGTGCCAGCAGTTACTGGGGACAGGGGGATGAAAAACTGTTTTTT. Translating it yields CASSYWGQGDEKLFF.

The sample holds a few counts of this clone. The chain employs TRBV10-3 and TRBJ2-3; D gene uncertain. Trimming removed 0 bases from V and 3 bases from J, with 7 bases in between. The CDR3 consists of 14 residues. Germline-derived CDR1 and CDR2 are ENHRY and SYGVKD. CDR3 residues: CAISESIFTDTQYF. The CDR3 DNA follows: TGTGCCATCAGTGAGTCGATCTTTACAGATACGCAGTATTTT.

The genes are TRBV4-1 and TRBJ1-4, with D uncertain. Germline CDR1 reads MGHRA; CDR2 reads YSYEKL. CDR3 size: 17 residues. V shed 0 bases and J shed 6 bases, with 17 bases lying between them. CDR3 sequence reads: CASSQESTGRRYEKLFF. The CDR3 region has the DNA TGCGCCAGCAGCCAAGAATCGACCGGCCGCCGATATGAAAAACTGTTTTTT.

There are a few counts of this clone. V is TRBV29-1 and J is TRBJ2-5, with unresolved D. Between the trimmed V and J ends, which lost 0 bases and 2 bases, there was a span of 16 bases. The CDR3 contains 16 residues. The germline gives CDR1 SQVTM, CDR2 ANQGSEA. The CDR3 reads CSVEDGVGPAQETQYF. CDR3 in DNA: TGCAGCGTTGAAGATGGAGTAGGGCCAGCACAAGAGACCCAGTACTTC.

Only a few counts were recorded for this clone. This rearrangement joins TRBV25-1 to TRBJ2-3; 12 bases line up with TRBD2. Germline loops: CDR1 MGHDK, CDR2 SYGVNS. The CDR3 extends over 15 amino acids. Trimming removed 5 bases from V and 2 bases from J; junction bases left unmatched: 2. The DNA of the CDR3 is TGTGCCAGCAGTACTAGCGGGAGGCCCACAGATACGCAGTATTTT. The encoded protein is CASSTSGRPTDTQYF. The whole variable domain, remainder taken from reference TRBV25-1 and TRBJ2-3, is EADIYQTPRYLVIGTGKKITLECSQTMGHDKMYWYQQDPGMELHLIHYSYGVNSTEKGDLSSESTVSRIRTEHFPLTLESARPSHTSQYLCASSTSGRPTDTQYFGPGTRLTVL.

This clone was observed many times. The sample contains more than one DNA sequence encoding this CDR3. The chain recombines TRBV14 with TRBJ1-2, with D tentatively TRBD1 (5 bases). The CDR3 extends over 13 amino acids. Trimming took off 1 base at V and 2 bases at J, with 5 bases between the two ends. Germline V CDR1 and CDR2: SGHDN, FVKESK. CDR3 in DNA: TGTGCCAGCAGCCAAGGACAGAACTATGGCTACACCTTC. Amino acid sequence: CASSQGQNYGYTF.

This clone appeared a few times. Other DNA variants within this sample encode the same CDR3. V usage is TRBV5-6 and J usage is TRBJ2-6; no clear D. Germline V lookup: CDR1 SGHDT, CDR2 YYEEEE. Trimming shortened V by 4 bases and J by 2 bases, and 22 bases separated the two germline ends. The CDR3 runs 19 residues. The CDR3 loop is CASSLAYAWVQTGANVLTF. CDR3 in DNA: TGTGCCAGCAGCCTGGCCTATGCGTGGGTACAAACTGGGGCCAACGTCCTGACTTTC.

This clone showed up just a few times. The chain has TRBV9 and TRBJ2-7; D remains ambiguous. The germline V and J ends were trimmed by 2 bases and 7 bases, with 13 bases remaining between them. The CDR3 contains 13 residues. Germline V CDR1 and CDR2: SGDLS, YYNGEE. The CDR3: CASSVGGAGEQYF. In nucleotides, the CDR3 is TGTGCCAGCAGCGTGGGTGGAGCCGGGGAGCAGTACTTC.

The chain couples TRBV5-1 to TRBJ2-2; TRBD1 matches at 11 bases. CDR1 is SGHRS, CDR2 YFSETQ, per germline. This CDR3 comprises 16 residues. The V gene end was trimmed by 4 bases and the J gene end by 5 bases; junction bases not matched to a gene: 7. Here the CDR3 reads CASSVGQGVGTGELFF. In DNA form, the CDR3 reads TGCGCCAGCAGCGTGGGACAGGGGGTTGGAACCGGGGAGCTGTTTTTT.

The chain recombines TRBV10-3 with TRBJ2-7; 8 bases are shared with TRBD1. Germline V gene data show CDR1 as ENHRY and CDR2 as SYGVKD. Trimming removed 8 bases from V and 7 bases from J; junction bases left unmatched: 13. The CDR3 has 14 residues. The CDR3 nucleotides read TGTGCCATCTCCCCGCAGGGGGCAGGGGGAGAGCAGTACTTC. It codes for CAISPQGAGGEQYF.

This chain links TRBV10-3 with TRBJ2-1; no definite D call. The CDR3 runs 13 residues. From germline, CDR1 is ENHRY and CDR2 SYGVKD. The V end was cut by 6 bases, the J end by 4 bases, with 10 bases between. CDR3 DNA: TGTGCCATCAGCTCGGACCAATACAATGAGCAGTTCTTC. It yields the protein CAISSDQYNEQFF.